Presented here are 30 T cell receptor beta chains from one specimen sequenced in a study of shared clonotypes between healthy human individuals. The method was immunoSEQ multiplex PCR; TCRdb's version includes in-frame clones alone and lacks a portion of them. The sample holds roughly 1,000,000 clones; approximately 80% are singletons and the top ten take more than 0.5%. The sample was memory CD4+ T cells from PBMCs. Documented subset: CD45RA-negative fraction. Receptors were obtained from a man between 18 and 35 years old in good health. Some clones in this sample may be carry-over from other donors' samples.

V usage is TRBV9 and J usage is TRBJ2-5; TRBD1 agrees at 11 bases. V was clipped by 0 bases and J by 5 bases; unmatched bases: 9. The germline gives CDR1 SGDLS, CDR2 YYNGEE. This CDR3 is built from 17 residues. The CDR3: CASSVEAGTGGHETQYF. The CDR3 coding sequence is TGTGCCAGCAGCGTAGAAGCCGGGACAGGGGGTCACGAGACCCAGTACTTC. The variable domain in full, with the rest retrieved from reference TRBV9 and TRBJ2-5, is DSGVTQTPKHLITATGQRVTLRCSPRSGDLSVYWYQQSLDQGLQFLIQYYNGEERAKGNILERFSAQQFPDLHSELNLSSLELGDSALYFCASSVEAGTGGHETQYFGPGTRLLVL.

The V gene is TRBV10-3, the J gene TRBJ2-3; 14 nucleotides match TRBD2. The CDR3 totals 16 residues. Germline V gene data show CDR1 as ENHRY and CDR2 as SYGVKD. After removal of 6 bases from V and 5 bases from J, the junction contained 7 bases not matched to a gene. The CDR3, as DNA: TGTGCCATCAGGGTGGGACTAGCGGGAGAGGTAGATACGCAGTATTTT. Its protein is CAIRVGLAGEVDTQYF.

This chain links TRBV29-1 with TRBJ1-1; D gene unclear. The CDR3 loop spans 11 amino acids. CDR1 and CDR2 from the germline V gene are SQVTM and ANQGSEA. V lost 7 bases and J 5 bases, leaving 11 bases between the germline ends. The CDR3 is CSASLETEAFF. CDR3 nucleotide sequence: TGCAGCGCTTCCCTGGAAACTGAAGCTTTCTTT.

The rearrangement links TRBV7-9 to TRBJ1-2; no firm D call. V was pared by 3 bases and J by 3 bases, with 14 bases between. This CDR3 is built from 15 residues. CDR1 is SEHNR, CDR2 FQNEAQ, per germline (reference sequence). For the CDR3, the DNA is TGTGCCAGCAGCTTCCCTAAAGCCGGGGACTATGGCTACACCTTC. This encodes CASSFPKAGDYGYTF.

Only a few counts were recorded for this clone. For the CDR3, the DNA is TGCAGCGCTCTGAAGGGAGGGCAGGGGACCCACACAGATACGCAGTATTTT. Its protein product is CSALKGGQGTHTDTQYF. The rearrangement joins TRBV29-1 to TRBJ2-3, with D perhaps matching TRBD2 (7 bases). CDR1 and CDR2 from the germline V gene are SQVTM and ANQGSEA. The CDR3 is made up of 17 amino acids. The ends were cut back, 7 bases at V and 2 bases at J, with 25 bases in the middle.

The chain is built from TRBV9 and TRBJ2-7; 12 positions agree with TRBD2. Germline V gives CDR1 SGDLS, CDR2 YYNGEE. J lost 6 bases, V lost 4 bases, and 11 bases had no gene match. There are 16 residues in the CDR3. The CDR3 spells CASSPRLAGGWVEQYF. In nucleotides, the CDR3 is TGTGCCAGCAGCCCCCGCCTAGCGGGAGGGTGGGTCGAGCAGTACTTC.

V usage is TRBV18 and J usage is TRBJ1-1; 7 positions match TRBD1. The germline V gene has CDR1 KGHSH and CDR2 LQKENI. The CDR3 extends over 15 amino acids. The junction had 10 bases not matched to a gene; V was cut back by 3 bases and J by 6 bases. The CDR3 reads CASSPLPDRKSEAFF. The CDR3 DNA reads TGTGCCAGCTCACCCCTCCCGGACAGGAAGTCTGAAGCTTTCTTT.

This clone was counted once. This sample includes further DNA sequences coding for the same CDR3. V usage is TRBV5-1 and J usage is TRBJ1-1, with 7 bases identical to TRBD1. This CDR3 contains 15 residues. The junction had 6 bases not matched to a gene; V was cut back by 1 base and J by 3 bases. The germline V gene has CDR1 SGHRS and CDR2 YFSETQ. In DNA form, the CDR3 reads TGCGCCAGCAGCTTGCTCGGGCAGGGGGACACTGAAGCTTTCTTT. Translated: CASSLLGQGDTEAFF.

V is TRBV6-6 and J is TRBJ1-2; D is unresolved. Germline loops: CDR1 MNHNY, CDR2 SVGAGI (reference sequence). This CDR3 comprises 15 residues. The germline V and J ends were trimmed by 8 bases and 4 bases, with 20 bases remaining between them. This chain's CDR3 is CASALQIGTGYGYTF. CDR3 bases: TGTGCCAGCGCCCTTCAAATAGGAACGGGCTATGGCTACACCTTC.

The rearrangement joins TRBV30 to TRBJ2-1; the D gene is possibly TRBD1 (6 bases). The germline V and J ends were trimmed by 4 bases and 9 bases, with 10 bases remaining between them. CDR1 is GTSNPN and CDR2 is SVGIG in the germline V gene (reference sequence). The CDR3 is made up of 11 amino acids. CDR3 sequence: CAWNRVGEQFF. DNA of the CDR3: TGTGCCTGGAACAGGGTAGGTGAGCAGTTCTTC.

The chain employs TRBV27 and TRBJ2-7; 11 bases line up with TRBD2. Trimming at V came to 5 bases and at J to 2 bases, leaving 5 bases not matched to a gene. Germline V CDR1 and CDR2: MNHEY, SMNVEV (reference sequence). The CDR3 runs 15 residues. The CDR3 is CASSVGTSGAYEQYF. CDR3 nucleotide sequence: TGTGCCAGCAGTGTCGGGACTAGCGGAGCCTACGAGCAGTACTTC.

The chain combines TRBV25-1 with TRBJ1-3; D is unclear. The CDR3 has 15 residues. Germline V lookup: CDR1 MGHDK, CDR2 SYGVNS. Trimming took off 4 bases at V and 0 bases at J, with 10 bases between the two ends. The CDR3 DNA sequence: TGTGCCAGCAGTGGGGTAGGCATCTCTGGAAACACCATATATTTT. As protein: CASSGVGISGNTIYF.

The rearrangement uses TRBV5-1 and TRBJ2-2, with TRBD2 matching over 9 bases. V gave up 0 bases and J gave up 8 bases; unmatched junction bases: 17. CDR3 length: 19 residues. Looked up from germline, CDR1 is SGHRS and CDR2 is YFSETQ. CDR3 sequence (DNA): TGCGCCAGCAGCTTGGCGGCCAGGGGGAGAGCGGGAGGATCAGGGGAGCTGTTTTTT. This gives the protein CASSLAARGRAGGSGELFF. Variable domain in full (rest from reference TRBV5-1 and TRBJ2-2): KAGVTQTPRYLIKTRGQQVTLSCSPISGHRSVSWYQQTPGQGLQFLFEYFSETQRNKGNFPGRFSGRQFSNSRSEMNVSTLELGDSALYLCASSLAARGRAGGSGELFFGEGSRLTVL.

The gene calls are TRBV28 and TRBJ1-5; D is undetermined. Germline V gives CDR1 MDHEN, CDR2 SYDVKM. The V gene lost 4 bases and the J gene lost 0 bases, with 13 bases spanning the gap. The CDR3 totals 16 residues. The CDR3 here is CASSYGSLNSNQPQHF. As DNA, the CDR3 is TGTGCCAGCAGTTACGGCAGTCTAAATAGCAATCAGCCCCAGCATTTT. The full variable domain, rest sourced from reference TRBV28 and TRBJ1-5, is DVKVTQSSRYLVKRTGEKVFLECVQDMDHENMFWYRQDPGLGLRLIYFSYDVKMKEKGDIPEGYSVSREKKERFSLILESASTNQTSMYLCASSYGSLNSNQPQHFGDGTRLSIL.

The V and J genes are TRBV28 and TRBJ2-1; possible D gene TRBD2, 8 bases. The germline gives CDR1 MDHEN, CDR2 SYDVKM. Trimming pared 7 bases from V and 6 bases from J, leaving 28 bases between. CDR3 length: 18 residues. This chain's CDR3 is CASTTGPREGAFTNEQFF. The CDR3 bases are TGTGCCAGCACCACGGGCCCTCGGGAGGGGGCCTTTACCAATGAGCAGTTCTTC.

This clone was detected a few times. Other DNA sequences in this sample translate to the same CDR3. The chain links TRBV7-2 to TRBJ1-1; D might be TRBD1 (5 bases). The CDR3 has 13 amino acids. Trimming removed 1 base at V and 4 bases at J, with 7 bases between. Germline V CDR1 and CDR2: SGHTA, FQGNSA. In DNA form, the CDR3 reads TGTGCCAGCAGCTTAGAGCAGGGCACTGAAGCTTTCTTT. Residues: CASSLEQGTEAFF.

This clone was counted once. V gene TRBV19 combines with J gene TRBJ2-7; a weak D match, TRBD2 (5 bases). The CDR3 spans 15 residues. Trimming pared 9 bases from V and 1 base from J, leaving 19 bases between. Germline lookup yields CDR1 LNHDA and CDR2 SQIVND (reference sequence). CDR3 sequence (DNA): TGTGCCAGCATCCCAAGAGCGGAATTATCCTACGAGCAGTACTTC. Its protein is CASIPRAELSYEQYF.

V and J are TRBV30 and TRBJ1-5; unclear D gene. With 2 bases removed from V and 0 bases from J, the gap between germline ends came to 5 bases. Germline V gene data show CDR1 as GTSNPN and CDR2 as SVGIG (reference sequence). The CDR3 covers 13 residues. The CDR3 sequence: CAWSTDSNQPQHF. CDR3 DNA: TGTGCCTGGAGTACGGATAGCAATCAGCCCCAGCATTTT. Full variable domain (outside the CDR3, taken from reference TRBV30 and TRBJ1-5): SQTIHQWPATLVQPVGSPLSLECTVEGTSNPNLYWYRQAAGRGLQLLFYSVGIGQISSEVPQNLSASRPQDRQFILSSKKLLLSDSGFYLCAWSTDSNQPQHFGDGTRLSIL.

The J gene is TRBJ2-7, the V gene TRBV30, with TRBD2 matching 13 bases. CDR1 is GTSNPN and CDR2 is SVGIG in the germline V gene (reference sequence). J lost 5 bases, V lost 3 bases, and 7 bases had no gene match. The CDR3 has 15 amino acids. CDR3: CAWRVRGTSGNEQYF. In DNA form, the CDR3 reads TGTGCCTGGAGAGTCCGGGGGACTAGCGGGAACGAGCAGTACTTC.

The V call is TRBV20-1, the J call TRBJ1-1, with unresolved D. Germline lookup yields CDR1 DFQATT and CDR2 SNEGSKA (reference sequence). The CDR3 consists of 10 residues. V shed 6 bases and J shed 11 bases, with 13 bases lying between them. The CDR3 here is CSADEGSAFF. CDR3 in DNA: TGCAGTGCCGACGAGGGATCGGCTTTCTTT.

The CDR3 reads CASSEHTTDTQYF. The CDR3 coding sequence is TGTGCCAGCAGTGAACATACCACAGATACGCAGTATTTT. The chain is built from TRBV25-1 and TRBJ2-3; no firm D call. V dropped 2 bases and J dropped 2 bases, with 5 bases sitting between them. Per the germline V gene, CDR1 is MGHDK and CDR2 is SYGVNS. The CDR3 runs 13 residues.

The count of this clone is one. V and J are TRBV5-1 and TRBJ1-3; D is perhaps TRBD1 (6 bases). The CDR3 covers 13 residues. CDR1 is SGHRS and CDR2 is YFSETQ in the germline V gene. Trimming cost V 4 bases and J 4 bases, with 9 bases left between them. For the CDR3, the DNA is TGCGCCAGCAGCCTGCAGGGGGGAAACACCATATATTTT. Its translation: CASSLQGGNTIYF. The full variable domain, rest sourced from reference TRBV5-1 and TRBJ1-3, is KAGVTQTPRYLIKTRGQQVTLSCSPISGHRSVSWYQQTPGQGLQFLFEYFSETQRNKGNFPGRFSGRQFSNSRSEMNVSTLELGDSALYLCASSLQGGNTIYFGEGSWLTVV.

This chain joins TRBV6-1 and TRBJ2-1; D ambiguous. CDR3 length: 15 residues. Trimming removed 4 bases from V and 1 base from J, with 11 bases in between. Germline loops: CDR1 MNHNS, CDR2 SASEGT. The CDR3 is CASSASLGSYNEQFF. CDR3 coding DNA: TGTGCCAGCAGTGCGTCCCTTGGATCCTACAATGAGCAGTTCTTC.

CDR3: CASSLHGGPAGEQYF. Here the CDR3 DNA reads TGTGCCAGCAGCTTGCACGGGGGACCGGCGGGTGAGCAGTACTTC. The chain employs TRBV5-4 and TRBJ2-7; D might be TRBD2 (6 bases). The CDR3 length is 15 residues. V was trimmed by 1 base and J by 7 bases, leaving 18 bases between them. CDR1 is SGHNT, CDR2 YYREEE, per germline (reference sequence).

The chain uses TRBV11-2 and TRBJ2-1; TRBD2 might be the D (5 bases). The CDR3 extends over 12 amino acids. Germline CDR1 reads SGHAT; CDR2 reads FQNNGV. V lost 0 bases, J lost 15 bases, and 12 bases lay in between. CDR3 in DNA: TGTGCCAGCAGCTTAGACCGGGGAGTTCGGTTCTTC. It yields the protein CASSLDRGVRFF.

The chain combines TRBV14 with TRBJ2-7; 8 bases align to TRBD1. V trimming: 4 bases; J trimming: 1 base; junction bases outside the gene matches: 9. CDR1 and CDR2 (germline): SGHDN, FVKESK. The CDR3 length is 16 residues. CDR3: CASSPHRQGSSYEQYF. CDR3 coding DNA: TGTGCCAGCAGCCCACATAGACAGGGGTCGTCCTACGAGCAGTACTTC.

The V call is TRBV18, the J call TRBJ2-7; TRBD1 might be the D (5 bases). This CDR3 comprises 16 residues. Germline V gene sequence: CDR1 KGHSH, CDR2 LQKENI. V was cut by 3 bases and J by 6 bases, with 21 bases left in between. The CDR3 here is CASSPQSPAGIAEQYF. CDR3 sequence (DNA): TGTGCCAGCTCACCGCAGTCCCCTGCAGGGATCGCCGAGCAGTACTTC.

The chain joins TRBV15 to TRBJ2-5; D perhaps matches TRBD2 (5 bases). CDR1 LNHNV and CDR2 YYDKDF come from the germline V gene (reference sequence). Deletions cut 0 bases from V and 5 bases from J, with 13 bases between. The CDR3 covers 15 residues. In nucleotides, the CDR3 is TGTGCCACCAGCAGAGATGTCGGGGTTCGGGAGACCCAGTACTTC. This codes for CATSRDVGVRETQYF.

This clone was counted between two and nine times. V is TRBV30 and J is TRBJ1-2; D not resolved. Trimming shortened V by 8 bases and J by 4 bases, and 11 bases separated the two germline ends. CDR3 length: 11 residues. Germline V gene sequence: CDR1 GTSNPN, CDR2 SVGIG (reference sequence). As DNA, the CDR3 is TGTGCCGGCAACCGATTCTATGGCTACACCTTC. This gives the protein CAGNRFYGYTF.

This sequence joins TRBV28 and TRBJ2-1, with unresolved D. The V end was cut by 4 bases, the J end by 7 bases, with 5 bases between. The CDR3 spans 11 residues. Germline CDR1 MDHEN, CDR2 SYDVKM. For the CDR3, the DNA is TGTGCCAGCAGTTATATAAATGAGCAGTTCTTC. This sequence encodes CASSYINEQFF.